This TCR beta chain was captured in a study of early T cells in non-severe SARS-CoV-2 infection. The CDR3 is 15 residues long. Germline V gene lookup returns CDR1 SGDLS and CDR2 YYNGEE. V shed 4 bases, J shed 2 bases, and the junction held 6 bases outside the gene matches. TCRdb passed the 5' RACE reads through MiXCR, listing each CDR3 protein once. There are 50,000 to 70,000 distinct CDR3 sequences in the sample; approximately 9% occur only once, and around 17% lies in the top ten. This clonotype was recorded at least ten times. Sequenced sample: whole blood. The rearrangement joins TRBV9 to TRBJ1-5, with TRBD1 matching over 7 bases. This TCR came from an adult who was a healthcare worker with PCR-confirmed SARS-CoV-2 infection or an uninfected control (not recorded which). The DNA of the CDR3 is TGTGCCAGCAGCTTGGAGGGGGCCGGCAATCAGCCCCAGCATTTT. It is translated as CASSLEGAGNQPQHF.